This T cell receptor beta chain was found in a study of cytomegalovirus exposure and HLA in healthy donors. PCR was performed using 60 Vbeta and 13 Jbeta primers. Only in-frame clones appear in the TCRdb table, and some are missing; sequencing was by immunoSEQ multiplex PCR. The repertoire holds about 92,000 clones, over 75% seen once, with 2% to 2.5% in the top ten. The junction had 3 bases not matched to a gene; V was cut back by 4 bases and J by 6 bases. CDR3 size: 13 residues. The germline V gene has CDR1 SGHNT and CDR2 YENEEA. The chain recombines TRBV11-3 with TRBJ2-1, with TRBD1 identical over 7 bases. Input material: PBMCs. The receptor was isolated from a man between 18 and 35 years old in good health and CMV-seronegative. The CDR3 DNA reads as TGTGCCAGCAGCTCCGGGACAGCCAATGAGCAGTTCTTC. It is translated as CASSSGTANEQFF.